This T cell receptor beta chain was identified in a study of T cell repertoires in cytomegalovirus infection (dated by TCRdb to 2018 to 2020). For the study in its entirety: Alongside well-studied HLA-B-restricted epitopes, the peptide stimulations were aimed at recently identified HLA-C-restricted CMV epitopes, whose presentation resists viral immunomodulation. Donor HLA type was relevant to the analysis, as public TCR beta signatures indicated carriage of CMV infection together with the matching HLA type.

Sequenced on an Illumina HiSeq 1500. TCRdb cleaned the public reads at Q25 with fastp, built clones with MiXCR and kept in-frame beta chains. Records with the same CDR3 protein are collapsed into one entry carrying the most frequent genes and DNA. Here the sample has 250,000 to 300,000 distinct CDR3 sequences; 22% occur a single time. The ten biggest clones cover roughly 19% of the sample. Interpreted using the paper, the treatment or condition label stands for: in vitro stimulation with specific CMV peptide epitopes to enrich CMV-specific T cells. This clonotype was picked up one time. Its antigen is currently not known. Per-base quality was not reported, and no clone a single base away is much larger than it. Resting on one read, the evidence is weak. V loses 3 bases, J loses 2 bases, and the germline ends lie 17 bases apart. The germline V gene specifies MGHRA as CDR1 and YSYEKL as CDR2. From cysteine to phenylalanine, the CDR3 is 17 amino acids long. Only the CDR3 part of the read is kept: 51 bases, read in frame from the first base.

Beyond this particular receptor, the publication reports: The ex vivo response was dominated by HLA-C-restricted CMV-specific TCR beta clonotypes, and the single most frequent clonotype in two of eight donors was supplied by these HLA-C-restricted clonotypes. Carriers of CMV infection plus the relevant HLA type were discriminated by the cumulative frequency of public TCR beta family members in the study cohort and in an independent approximately 360-donor cohort.

Specimen: cultured PBMCs, collected from culture after CMV antigen stimulation. The sequence was collected from a human donor in good health (CMV status not recorded). Some clones in this sample may be carry-over from other donors' samples. This chain is built from TRBV4-1 and TRBJ1-3; the D gene is possibly TRBD1, with 5 bases matching. The CDR3 region has the sequence CASSQGRERDAGNTIYF. The nucleotide sequence reads as follows: TGCGCCAGCAGCCAGGGGCGGGAACGGGACGCTGGAAACACCATATATTTT.